The rows below give T cell receptor beta chains drawn from one sample of a study of graft-versus-host responses after intestinal transplantation. The assay was immunoSEQ multiplex PCR, and TCRdb's table has in-frame clones only and misses some. Of about 15,000 clones in the sample, around 67% were seen once. The sample was ileum tissue, taken 650 to 700 days after intestinal transplantation. The receptors were gathered from a human patient who received an intestinal transplant, so some T cells may come from the graft donor. CDR3s include the opening cysteine and the closing phenylalanine or tryptophan. Each record gives: clone size, D gene, J gene, V gene, CDR3 length, CDR3 DNA, CDR3 protein. The D gene is left open where the match is weak. Some rows have no size entry. The others give once, few or many, or a class for an expanded clone.

few,TRBD2,TRBJ2-3,TRBV27,19,TGTGCCAGCACCCCCCGTGGGCAGACTAGCGGGGGGCATATAGATACGCAGTATTTT,CASTPRGQTSGGHIDTQYF
.,TRBD2,TRBJ2-3,TRBV7-2,17,TGTGCCAGCAGTTGGACTAGCGGGGGGGCTGGGGCAGATACGCAGTATTTT,CASSWTSGGAGADTQYF
.,TRBD2,TRBJ2-2,TRBV30,15,TGTGCCTGGACCGCGGCGGGGGAGGACACCGGGGAGCTGTTTTTT,CAWTAAGEDTGELFF
few,.,TRBJ1-2,TRBV27,13,TGTGCCAGCAGTTTACAGGGGATCGGTGGCTACACCTTC,CASSLQGIGGYTF
.,.,TRBJ2-7,TRBV6-6,13,TGTGCCAGCAGTTATTTGGGCCTCTACGAGCAGTACTTC,CASSYLGLYEQYF
.,TRBD1,TRBJ2-7,TRBV5-1,13,TGCGCCAGCCGAGGCACAGGGGCCTACGAGCAGTACTTC,CASRGTGAYEQYF
.,TRBD1,TRBJ2-3,TRBV6-4,16,TGTGCCAGCAGTGCCTCGGACAGGGGAAACACAGATACGCAGTATTTT,CASSASDRGNTDTQYF
.,.,TRBJ2-7,TRBV4-1,13,TGCGCCAGCAGCCAAGGCCTCGGGTACGAGCAGTACTTC,CASSQGLGYEQYF
.,TRBD1,TRBJ1-2,TRBV6-1,13,TGTGCCAGCAGTGATACAGGGGACCGAGGCTACACCTTC,CASSDTGDRGYTF
few,.,TRBJ1-1,TRBV6-6,13,TGTGCCAGCAGTTCAACTATGAACACTGAAGCTTTCTTT,CASSSTMNTEAFF
few,TRBD1,TRBJ1-1,TRBV11-3,14,TGTGCCAGCAGCTCCTGGACAGGGTGGACTGAAGCTTTCTTT,CASSSWTGWTEAFF
few,TRBD2,TRBJ2-7,TRBV6-1,13,TGTGCCAGCAGTTTTAGCGGGGCCTACGAGCAGTACTTC,CASSFSGAYEQYF
.,TRBD1,TRBJ2-1,TRBV29-1,20,TGCAGCGTTGTGGGGGGCGACAAGAGACAGGGGGGCTTTACCTACAATGAGCAGTTCTTC,CSVVGGDKRQGGFTYNEQFF
.,.,TRBJ2-7,TRBV5-1,15,TGCGCCAGCAGCGAGCCGACAGGGAGGACCTACGAGCAGTACTTC,CASSEPTGRTYEQYF
.,TRBD1,TRBJ2-3,TRBV6-4,15,TGTGCCAGCAGTGACTCCCAGGGGGCAACAGATACGCAGTATTTT,CASSDSQGATDTQYF
few,TRBD2,TRBJ2-3,TRBV2,15,TGTGCCAGCAGCAACCCGGGGGGACCCACAGATACGCAGTATTTT,CASSNPGGPTDTQYF